One sample yielded the 22 T cell receptor beta chains listed below, sequenced in a study of blood T cell repertoires in COVID-19. Some clones are missing from TCRdb's copy, which holds only in-frame ones; the method was immunoSEQ multiplex PCR. The sample includes roughly 180,000 clones, over 75% of them seen just once. Sequencing was performed on PBMCs or T cells enriched from blood (not recorded which). These receptor sequences come from a man aged 45-60 years who had recovered from COVID-19.

CDR3: CASSFTGNQPQHF. The CDR3 region has the DNA TGTGCCAGCAGTTTTACAGGCAATCAGCCCCAGCATTTT. The chain employs TRBV28 and TRBJ1-5; D remains ambiguous. Trimming pared 3 bases from V and 2 bases from J, leaving 5 bases between. The CDR3 loop spans 13 amino acids. Germline loops: CDR1 MDHEN, CDR2 SYDVKM.

This rearrangement joins TRBV5-1 to TRBJ2-4, with TRBD1 as a possible D gene (5 bases). This CDR3 is 16 amino acids long. The germline gives CDR1 SGHRS, CDR2 YFSETQ. The V and J ends lost 0 bases and 8 bases respectively, with 18 bases between them. In DNA, the CDR3 is TGCGCCAGCAGCTTGGGCGGTCTCCAGGGCCAGGACATTCAGTACTTC. Protein: CASSLGGLQGQDIQYF.

The table lists this clone with a count of one. V and J are TRBV30 and TRBJ2-7; 10 bases agree with TRBD1. The CDR3 length is 13 residues. The germline V gene has CDR1 GTSNPN and CDR2 SVGIG (reference sequence). V gave up 7 bases and J gave up 5 bases; unmatched junction bases: 8. The chain's CDR3 is CAFGTGAQDEQYF. CDR3 DNA sequence: TGTGCCTTCGGGACAGGGGCCCAAGACGAGCAGTACTTC.

The chain links TRBV6-4 to TRBJ2-3; D is ambiguous. V lost 8 bases, J lost 4 bases, and 16 bases lay in between. This CDR3 has 14 residues. Germline loops: CDR1 MRHNA, CDR2 SNTAGT. The CDR3: CASALMIGADTQYF. In DNA, the CDR3 is TGTGCCAGCGCCCTCATGATAGGAGCAGATACGCAGTATTTT.

This chain joins TRBV5-6 and TRBJ1-4, with D possibly being TRBD1 (5 bases). Germline CDR1 SGHDT, CDR2 YYEEEE. With 2 bases removed from V and 4 bases from J, the gap between germline ends came to 18 bases. This CDR3 region has 17 residues. The CDR3 DNA follows: TGTGCCAGCAGCTTCGGGAGAGGGGCGGCGAATAATGAAAAACTGTTTTTT. Protein product: CASSFGRGAANNEKLFF.

About this clone itself: An end of the junction differs from the germline gene, which may be a read error. V and J are TRBV7-7 and TRBJ2-1, with 8 bases aligning to TRBD1. The CDR3 covers 13 residues. CDR1 SSHAT and CDR2 FNYEAQ come from the germline V gene (reference sequence). CDR3 nucleotides: TGTGCTAGCACGACAGGGGCCTTGGAAGAGCAGTTCTTC. This codes for CASTTGALEEQFF.

This chain links TRBV7-3 with TRBJ2-7; 8 bases agree with TRBD1. Germline lookup yields CDR1 SGHTA and CDR2 FQGTGA. This CDR3 spans 13 amino acids. The V segment lost 3 bases and the J segment 6 bases; nucleotides outside the gene matches: 4. In nucleotides, the CDR3 is TGTGCCAGCAGCTTTGACAGGGGTGGCGAGCAGTACTTC. Protein: CASSFDRGGEQYF.

The chain has TRBV9 and TRBJ1-3; D might be TRBD1 (6 bases). Looked up from germline, CDR1 is SGDLS and CDR2 is YYNGEE. The CDR3 consists of 16 residues. V lost 4 bases and J 0 bases, leaving 14 bases between the germline ends. The CDR3 protein is CASSPDRRNSGNTIYF. CDR3 DNA: TGTGCCAGCAGCCCGGACAGACGTAACTCTGGAAACACCATATATTTT.

This chain uses TRBV19 with TRBJ1-5, with TRBD1 identical over 10 bases. This CDR3 comprises 15 residues. The trim removed 5 bases at V and 3 bases at J, leaving 4 bases unmatched. The germline CDR1 and CDR2 sequences are LNHDA and SQIVND (reference sequence). Here the CDR3 reads CASSEDRGFNQPQHF. The CDR3 DNA follows: TGTGCCAGTAGTGAGGACAGGGGGTTCAATCAGCCCCAGCATTTT.

The J gene is TRBJ1-3, the V gene TRBV7-9; D remains unclear. V was cut by 7 bases and J by 5 bases, with 12 bases left in between. The CDR3 has 13 residues. CDR1 and CDR2 (germline): SEHNR, FQNEAQ (reference sequence). CDR3 in DNA: TGTGCCAGCAAACGTACAGATAGAAACACCATATATTTT. Translating gives CASKRTDRNTIYF.

The chain joins TRBV6-5 to TRBJ1-4, with 10 positions matching TRBD1. The germline CDR1 and CDR2 sequences are MNHEY and SVGAGI. V shed 5 bases and J 8 bases; nucleotides not matched to a gene: 8. The CDR3 runs 15 residues. For the CDR3, the DNA is TGTGCCAGCAGTCACGGACAGGGGGACTGGGAAAAACTGTTTTTT. Its translation is CASSHGQGDWEKLFF.

In this sample, this clone turned up once. This chain uses TRBV7-2 with TRBJ1-1; tentative D call: TRBD1 (6 bases). CDR1 and CDR2 from the germline V gene are SGHTA and FQGNSA. The CDR3 covers 15 residues. Deletions cut 0 bases from V and 5 bases from J, with 13 bases between. The CDR3 protein is CASSLASQGGTEAFF. In DNA form, the CDR3 reads TGTGCCAGCAGCTTAGCGTCACAGGGAGGGACTGAAGCTTTCTTT.

V usage is TRBV28 and J usage is TRBJ1-2; no clear D. The V and J ends lost 2 bases and 7 bases respectively, with 11 bases between them. CDR3 length: 13 residues. Germline-derived CDR1 and CDR2 are MDHEN and SYDVKM. The CDR3 sequence: CASSLGRMGGYTF. The CDR3 coding sequence is TGTGCCAGCAGTTTAGGCAGGATGGGTGGCTACACCTTC.

The chain carries TRBV19 and TRBJ2-3; 7 bases fit TRBD2. With V trimmed by 4 bases and J by 0 bases, 16 bases remained unmatched. This CDR3 is built from 19 residues. In germline, CDR1 is LNHDA, CDR2 SQIVND (reference sequence). Written as DNA, the CDR3 is TGTGCCAGTAGTACCTCGATGGCTAGCGGACCCCTAAGCACAGATACGCAGTATTTT. This codes for CASSTSMASGPLSTDTQYF.

The chain combines TRBV11-3 with TRBJ2-2, with 11 bases fitting TRBD1. V shed 5 bases and J 4 bases; nucleotides not matched to a gene: 6. This CDR3 has 16 amino acids. Germline CDR1 SGHNT, CDR2 YENEEA. CDR3 in amino acids: CASSTGQGAGTGELFF. In nucleotides, the CDR3 is TGTGCCAGCAGCACTGGACAGGGGGCTGGCACCGGGGAGCTGTTTTTT.

V gene TRBV3-1 (or the pseudogene TRBV3-2) combines with J gene TRBJ2-2; no definite D call. The germline CDR1 and CDR2 sequences are LGHDT and YNNKEL (reference sequence). CDR3 length: 17 amino acids. V gave up 0 bases and J gave up 1 base, with 12 bases separating them. CDR3 residues: CASSQEIRVQNTGELFF. CDR3 sequence (DNA): TGTGCCAGCAGCCAAGAAATCCGGGTCCAGAACACCGGGGAGCTGTTTTTT.

Here the CDR3 DNA reads TGTGCCAGCAGCCGGGGTCTGGTCTATGGCTACACCTTC. Amino acids: CASSRGLVYGYTF. The chain carries TRBV7-2 and TRBJ1-2, with D unclear. There are 13 residues in the CDR3. V was shortened by 5 bases and J by 4 bases, with 11 bases between the two germline ends. Germline-derived CDR1 and CDR2 are SGHTA and FQGNSA.

The rearrangement joins TRBV5-4 to TRBJ2-6; D call uncertain. This CDR3 is built from 13 residues. Germline CDR1 is SGHNT and CDR2 is YYREEE (reference sequence). V dropped 6 bases and J dropped 1 base, with 5 bases sitting between them. For the CDR3, the DNA is TGTGCCAGCACCTATTCTGGGGCCAACGTCCTGACTTTC. This encodes CASTYSGANVLTF.

This clone occurred once. The chain is built from TRBV18 and TRBJ1-1; no definite D call. V lost 3 bases and J lost 1, with 12 bases in between. This CDR3 has 15 amino acids. The germline CDR1 and CDR2 sequences are KGHSH and LQKENI. The CDR3, as DNA: TGTGCCAGCTCACCTTTACGGTTGAGGAACACTGAAGCTTTCTTT. Amino acid sequence: CASSPLRLRNTEAFF.

The gene calls are TRBV5-1 and TRBJ2-7; TRBD1 matches 8 bases. The CDR3 runs to 15 residues. CDR1 and CDR2 (germline): SGHRS, YFSETQ. J was trimmed by 1 base and V by 5 bases; bases with no gene match: 8. This CDR3 is CASSSGQGVSYEQYF. Here the CDR3 DNA reads TGCGCCAGCAGTTCAGGACAGGGAGTATCCTACGAGCAGTACTTC. Full variable domain (missing parts from reference TRBV5-1 and TRBJ2-7): KAGVTQTPRYLIKTRGQQVTLSCSPISGHRSVSWYQQTPGQGLQFLFEYFSETQRNKGNFPGRFSGRQFSNSRSEMNVSTLELGDSALYLCASSSGQGVSYEQYFGPGTRLTVT.

The V gene is TRBV2, the J gene TRBJ1-2; D is ambiguous. This CDR3 is 14 amino acids long. Per germline, CDR1 SNHLY and CDR2 FYNNEI. Trimming took off 4 bases at V and 4 bases at J, with 13 bases between the two ends. This CDR3 is CASSVLLRAYGYTF. CDR3 in DNA: TGTGCCAGCAGTGTTTTGTTGAGGGCCTATGGCTACACCTTC. Variable domain in full (rest from reference TRBV2 and TRBJ1-2): EPEVTQTPSHQVTQMGQEVILRCVPISNHLYFYWYRQILGQKVEFLVSFYNNEISEKSEIFDDQFSVERPDGSNFTLKIRSTKLEDSAMYFCASSVLLRAYGYTFGSGTRLTVV.

The rearrangement links TRBV6-5 to TRBJ2-1, with D perhaps TRBD2 (5 bases). The CDR3 sequence is 12 residues long. The germline CDR1 and CDR2 sequences are MNHEY and SVGAGI. Trimming removed 4 bases at V and 6 bases at J, with 7 bases between. This chain's CDR3 is CASSSTTNEQFF. The CDR3 nucleotides are TGTGCCAGCAGTTCGACTACCAATGAGCAGTTCTTC.